This TCR beta chain originates from a study of response to subunit inactivated influenza vaccine. This clonotype turned up a few times. Its matching antigen is unknown. Each CDR3 protein gets one entry after TCRdb re-called the RT-PCR reads with MiXCR. Of hundreds of thousands of distinct CDR3 sequences listed, roughly 10% are singletons. CDR1 is LNHDA and CDR2 is SQIVND in the germline V gene (reference sequence). This CDR3 region has 16 residues. The V gene lost 3 bases and the J gene lost 0 bases, with 15 bases spanning the gap. Study-wide results and caveats: New T cells are recruited in small numbers by each seasonal influenza vaccination, according to the authors' suggestion.

Sequenced material: PBMCs from blood, taken on the day of vaccination. The source is a man aged 50 or older who received an inactivated influenza vaccine. This chain joins TRBV19 and TRBJ2-7, with D possibly TRBD2 on 6 matching bases. The CDR3 region is CASSMTGDRSSYEQYF. In nucleotides, the CDR3 is TGTGCCAGTAGTATGACGGGGGACCGAAGCTCCTACGAGCAGTACTTC. The full variable domain, in which reference TRBV19 and TRBJ2-7 provide the parts outside the CDR3, is DGGITQSPKYLFRKEGQNVTLSCEQNLNHDAMYWYRQDPGQGLRLIYYSQIVNDFQKGDIAEGYSVSREKKESFPLTVTSAQKNPTAFYLCASSMTGDRSSYEQYFGPGTRLTVT.